The next 15 T cell receptor beta chains were all read from a single sample in a study of identifying expanded T cells in peripheral blood. Measured with immunoSEQ multiplex PCR; TCRdb has only the in-frame clones, and not every one. The table lists approximately 92,000 clones, more than 75% of them singletons. Sequencing input: blood. The receptor set was obtained from a person aged 18 to 75 in good health.

The chain combines TRBV7-9 with TRBJ2-1, with 14 bases fitting TRBD2. V was clipped by 5 bases and J by 0 bases; unmatched bases: 9. The V gene's germline CDR1 is SEHNR and CDR2 FQNEAQ (reference sequence). The CDR3 length is 19 residues. CDR3 bases: TGTGCCAGCAGCCAGGGACTAGCGGGGGTCGGAGTCTCCTACAATGAGCAGTTCTTC. Protein: CASSQGLAGVGVSYNEQFF.

The chain joins TRBV10-3 to TRBJ2-2, with 9 nucleotides matching TRBD1. The V segment lost 7 bases and the J segment 4 bases; nucleotides outside the gene matches: 1. The CDR3 runs 13 residues. Germline lookup yields CDR1 ENHRY and CDR2 SYGVKD. The CDR3 spells CAIKGQGTGELFF. The CDR3 DNA reads TGTGCCATCAAGGGACAGGGCACCGGGGAGCTGTTTTTT.

This rearrangement joins TRBV7-3 to TRBJ2-3; TRBD2 is a possible D gene (5 bases). CDR1 SGHTA and CDR2 FQGTGA come from the germline V gene. This CDR3 spans 13 amino acids. V lost 3 bases to trimming and J lost 4 bases, with 8 bases between them. The CDR3 protein is CASSFPGADTQYF. The CDR3 DNA is TGTGCCAGCAGCTTCCCCGGGGCAGATACGCAGTATTTT.

This clone appeared once. This chain connects TRBV18 to TRBJ2-1; TRBD1 aligns across 10 bases. The CDR3 extends over 16 amino acids. Germline CDR1 is KGHSH and CDR2 is LQKENI. J lost 8 bases, V lost 0 bases, and 7 bases had no gene match. DNA for the CDR3: TGTGCCAGCTCACCACCTTCGGACAGGGGGGGCGATGAGCAGTTCTTC. Amino acid sequence: CASSPPSDRGGDEQFF.

In this sample, this clone turned up once. V and J are TRBV9 and TRBJ2-1; the D gene is possibly TRBD2 (5 bases). V gave up 2 bases and J gave up 1 base, with 10 bases separating them. Germline CDR1 SGDLS, CDR2 YYNGEE. This CDR3 region has 15 residues. The CDR3 coding sequence is TGTGCCAGCAGCGTGAGTCCGGGGTCCTACAATGAGCAGTTCTTC. Amino acids: CASSVSPGSYNEQFF.

This clone counts as medium-sized. The chain has TRBV6-5 and TRBJ1-2, with D hard to call. Trimming pared 0 bases from V and 8 bases from J, leaving 10 bases between. Germline V gives CDR1 MNHEY, CDR2 SVGAGI. The CDR3 loop spans 13 amino acids. The CDR3 DNA reads TGTGCCAGCAGTTACTCAGGGCAATGGGGCTACACCTTC. Amino acids: CASSYSGQWGYTF.

The chain recombines TRBV30 with TRBJ1-2; tentative D call: TRBD1 (5 bases). With 2 bases removed from V and 7 bases from J, the gap between germline ends came to 8 bases. The CDR3 is made up of 11 amino acids. Germline CDR1 GTSNPN, CDR2 SVGIG (reference sequence). The CDR3 spells CAWSSGFGYTF. CDR3 DNA: TGTGCCTGGAGTTCAGGGTTTGGCTACACCTTC.

This clone was detected only a few times. This chain connects TRBV18 to TRBJ2-3; 8 bases agree with TRBD2. Germline V gives CDR1 KGHSH, CDR2 LQKENI. This CDR3 comprises 15 residues. The trim removed 6 bases at V and 0 bases at J, leaving 5 bases unmatched. CDR3 sequence reads: CASSLAGGSTDTQYF. CDR3 sequence (DNA): TGTGCCAGCTCGCTAGCGGGTGGGAGCACAGATACGCAGTATTTT.

The J gene is TRBJ1-4, the V gene TRBV5-1; tentatively, D is TRBD1 (6 bases). Trimming cost V 1 base and J 8 bases, with 12 bases left between them. The V gene's germline CDR1 is SGHRS and CDR2 YFSETQ. This CDR3 region has 14 residues. CDR3 in amino acids: CASSLMGGREKLFF. The CDR3, as DNA: TGCGCCAGCAGCTTGATGGGGGGCCGGGAAAAACTGTTTTTT.

The rearrangement joins TRBV5-6 to TRBJ2-7; D tentatively fits TRBD1 or TRBD2 (5 bases each). This CDR3 spans 14 amino acids. V was shortened by 0 bases and J by 0 bases, with 7 bases between the two germline ends. The germline gives CDR1 SGHDT, CDR2 YYEEEE. The CDR3 here is CASSLGGSSYEQYF. CDR3 bases: TGTGCCAGCAGCTTGGGGGGGAGCTCCTACGAGCAGTACTTC.

This chain connects TRBV9 to TRBJ1-3; no reliable D call. Germline V gene lookup returns CDR1 SGDLS and CDR2 YYNGEE. The V end was cut by 0 bases, the J end by 4 bases, with 11 bases between. CDR3 length: 15 amino acids. CDR3 protein: CASSVVPGSGNTIYF. Here the CDR3 DNA reads TGTGCCAGCAGCGTAGTGCCGGGATCAGGAAACACCATATATTTT.

The chain uses TRBV15 and TRBJ1-2; 8 bases are a match to TRBD1. V lost 9 bases to trimming and J lost 1 base; unmatched junction nucleotides: 10. The CDR3 spans 15 residues. The V gene's germline CDR1 is LNHNV and CDR2 YYDKDF (reference sequence). The DNA for the CDR3 is TGTGCCACGGCTACAGGGGGGTTCTTTAACTATGGCTACACCTTC. Its protein is CATATGGFFNYGYTF.

The V call is TRBV7-3, the J call TRBJ1-6, with 8 bases that match TRBD1. Germline assignment: CDR1 SGHTA and CDR2 FQGTGA. The V and J ends lost 4 bases and 8 bases, in that order; junction bases with no gene match: 7. This CDR3 comprises 15 residues. The CDR3 region is CASSSSGGLDSPLHF. In nucleotides, the CDR3 is TGTGCCAGCAGCTCCTCAGGGGGCCTGGATTCACCCCTCCACTTT.

V gene TRBV6-6 combines with J gene TRBJ1-3, with D possibly TRBD1 on 5 matching bases. Germline V gives CDR1 MNHNY, CDR2 SVGAGI (reference sequence). This CDR3 contains 14 residues. V gave up 2 bases and J gave up 4 bases, with 9 bases separating them. The CDR3 is CASSYMGVGNTIYF. CDR3 DNA: TGTGCCAGCAGTTACATGGGGGTCGGAAACACCATATATTTT.

The chain links TRBV15 to TRBJ1-1, with a weak D call TRBD1 (6 bases). The CDR3 length is 14 residues. Trimming cost V 5 bases and J 4 bases, with 14 bases left between them. Germline loops: CDR1 LNHNV, CDR2 YYDKDF (reference sequence). CDR3 in amino acids: CATSPDRFPTEAFF. CDR3 bases: TGTGCCACCAGCCCAGACAGGTTCCCCACTGAAGCTTTCTTT.